This passage covers 25 T cell receptor beta chains from one sample sequenced in a study of graft-versus-host responses after intestinal transplantation. Using immunoSEQ multiplex PCR, the repertoire was profiled, and TCRdb retains in-frame clones only, with some absent. Here the sample spans about 27,000 clones, about 94% being singletons. Specimen: PBMCs, collected just over 29 days after intestinal transplant. The origin of the receptors is a human patient who received an intestinal transplant, so some T cells may come from the graft donor.

This rearrangement joins TRBV29-1 to TRBJ2-7, with D unresolved. The CDR3 extends over 13 amino acids. Germline V gene sequence: CDR1 SQVTM, CDR2 ANQGSEA. The germline V and J ends were trimmed by 5 bases and 5 bases, with 16 bases remaining between them. CDR3 loop: CSVLSAPVDEQYF. The CDR3 nucleotides read TGCAGCGTTCTTTCGGCACCTGTAGACGAGCAGTACTTC.

V and J are TRBV30 and TRBJ1-1, with TRBD1 identical over 7 bases. V trimming: 4 bases; J trimming: 5 bases; junction bases outside the gene matches: 13. The CDR3 totals 15 residues. CDR1 is GTSNPN and CDR2 is SVGIG in the germline V gene (reference sequence). CDR3 sequence reads: CAWTLGAGGWTEAFF. The CDR3 DNA reads TGTGCCTGGACCCTAGGTGCAGGGGGGTGGACTGAAGCTTTCTTT.

The rearrangement links TRBV15 to TRBJ1-2; 7 bases agree with TRBD1. CDR3 length equals 15 residues. Germline CDR1 is LNHNV and CDR2 is YYDKDF (reference sequence). V trimming: 0 bases; J trimming: 7 bases; junction bases outside the gene matches: 8. CDR3 sequence: CATSRDTDRAAGYTF. The CDR3 DNA sequence: TGTGCCACCAGCAGAGATACCGACAGGGCGGCTGGCTACACCTTC.

The CDR3 protein is CAISDYGLNTEAFF. CDR3 DNA sequence: TGTGCCATCAGTGATTATGGATTGAACACTGAAGCTTTCTTT. The chain uses TRBV10-3 and TRBJ1-1; D call uncertain. Germline CDR1 is ENHRY and CDR2 is SYGVKD. The CDR3 covers 14 residues. The V gene lost 3 bases and the J gene lost 0 bases, with 8 bases spanning the gap.

In this sample, this clone turned up a few times. This chain uses TRBV6-4 with TRBJ2-5, with 10 nucleotides matching TRBD2. The CDR3 consists of 14 residues. After removal of 3 bases from V and 4 bases from J, the junction contained 2 bases not matched to a gene. Germline loops: CDR1 MRHNA, CDR2 SNTAGT. The CDR3, as DNA: TGTGCCAGCAGTGAAGTAGCGGGGGGAGAGACCCAGTACTTC. It codes for CASSEVAGGETQYF.

The chain couples TRBV14 to TRBJ2-1, with TRBD1 identical over 8 bases. V lost 5 bases, J lost 7 bases, and 4 bases stayed unmatched. This CDR3 is 13 amino acids long. Germline lookup yields CDR1 SGHDN and CDR2 FVKESK. The CDR3 sequence: CASSSYRGNEQFF. CDR3 nucleotides: TGTGCCAGCAGCTCATACAGGGGGAATGAGCAGTTCTTC.

V is TRBV27 and J is TRBJ2-7; D is undetermined. CDR1 is MNHEY and CDR2 is SMNVEV in the germline V gene (reference sequence). The CDR3 length is 14 residues. V was shortened by 2 bases and J by 2 bases, with 10 bases between the two germline ends. The CDR3 region is CASSLTGFPYEQYF. The CDR3, as DNA: TGTGCCAGCAGTTTAACCGGATTCCCCTACGAGCAGTACTTC.

The gene calls are TRBV6-1 and TRBJ2-7; D remains ambiguous. The CDR3 sequence is 14 residues long. Trimming shortened V by 6 bases and J by 2 bases, and 14 bases separated the two germline ends. CDR1 and CDR2 (germline): MNHNS, SASEGT. The CDR3 is CASRPVSTTYEQYF. CDR3 DNA sequence: TGTGCCAGCAGGCCTGTAAGCACCACCTACGAGCAGTACTTC.

This chain uses TRBV4-1 with TRBJ1-1, with 7 nucleotides matching TRBD1. This CDR3 is built from 19 residues. Germline CDR1 is MGHRA and CDR2 is YSYEKL. V shed 3 bases, J shed 1 base, and the junction held 17 bases outside the gene matches. The CDR3: CASSHPDRAGRDRNTEAFF. Written as DNA, the CDR3 is TGCGCCAGCAGCCATCCTGACAGGGCCGGTCGGGATAGGAACACTGAAGCTTTCTTT.

The J gene is TRBJ2-5, the V gene TRBV11-2; 9 nucleotides line up with TRBD2. V lost 0 bases and J lost 1; bases outside the gene matches: 6. This CDR3 contains 17 residues. Germline CDR1 is SGHAT and CDR2 is FQNNGV. The DNA of the CDR3 is TGTGCCAGCAGCTTAGAGTTGGCGGGGGGGCCCCAAGAGACCCAGTACTTC. This gives the protein CASSLELAGGPQETQYF.

This chain uses TRBV5-1 with TRBJ2-7; TRBD1 is a possible D gene (5 bases). Trimming stripped 4 bases from V and 3 bases from J, with 14 bases between. The CDR3 sequence is 14 residues long. Germline loops: CDR1 SGHRS, CDR2 YFSETQ. CDR3 sequence reads: CASSPPQGRYEQYF. The DNA for the CDR3 is TGCGCCAGCAGCCCCCCGCAGGGTCGCTACGAGCAGTACTTC. The whole variable domain, filled in from reference TRBV5-1 and TRBJ2-7, reads KAGVTQTPRYLIKTRGQQVTLSCSPISGHRSVSWYQQTPGQGLQFLFEYFSETQRNKGNFPGRFSGRQFSNSRSEMNVSTLELGDSALYLCASSPPQGRYEQYFGPGTRLTVT.

The chain carries TRBV7-8 and TRBJ1-1, with TRBD1 matching 10 bases. There are 17 residues in the CDR3. CDR1 and CDR2 from the germline V gene are SGHVS and FQNEAQ. V was pared by 4 bases and J by 1 base, with 9 bases of the junction left unmatched. CDR3 amino acids: CASSYRDRGSANTEAFF. Written as DNA, the CDR3 is TGTGCCAGCAGCTACCGGGACAGGGGTTCCGCGAACACTGAAGCTTTCTTT.

The chain employs TRBV6-5 and TRBJ1-1, with D unresolved. The germline V and J ends were trimmed by 6 bases and 7 bases, with 9 bases remaining between them. The germline CDR1 and CDR2 sequences are MNHEY and SVGAGI. The CDR3 has 11 residues. DNA for the CDR3: TGTGCCAGCAGCCGTTTCTGTGAAGCTTTCTTT. This codes for CASSRFCEAFF.

This CDR3 reads CATSWGSSYEQYF. The CDR3 region has the DNA TGTGCCACCTCCTGGGGGTCCTCCTACGAGCAGTACTTC. The V call is TRBV19, the J call TRBJ2-7; TRBD1 or TRBD2 may be the D gene (5 bases each). V was pared by 10 bases and J by 0 bases, with 13 bases between. Germline CDR1 and CDR2: LNHDA and SQIVND (reference sequence). The CDR3 has 13 residues. The variable domain in full, completed from reference TRBV19 and TRBJ2-7, reads DGGITQSPKYLFRKEGQNVTLSCEQNLNHDAMYWYRQDPGQGLRLIYYSQIVNDFQKGDIAEGYSVSREKKESFPLTVTSAQKNPTAFYLCATSWGSSYEQYFGPGTRLTVT.

The chain has TRBV5-4 and TRBJ1-1; D unclear. The CDR3 spans 15 residues. V shed 3 bases and J shed 2 bases, with 14 bases lying between them. Germline V gene data show CDR1 as SGHNT and CDR2 as YYREEE (reference sequence). The CDR3 DNA reads as TGTGCCAGCAGCTGCGTGTTCTTCCCAAACACTGAAGCTTTCTTT. Translation: CASSCVFFPNTEAFF.

The chain joins TRBV6-1 to TRBJ1-6; the match to TRBD1 covers 8 bases. The CDR3 contains 15 residues. Trimming at V came to 6 bases and at J to 9 bases, leaving 10 bases not matched to a gene. The germline CDR1 and CDR2 sequences are MNHNS and SASEGT. Here the CDR3 reads CASSRGTGGSSPLHF. The DNA of the CDR3 is TGTGCCAGCAGCCGCGGGACAGGTGGTAGTTCACCCCTCCACTTT.

The chain uses TRBV19 and TRBJ2-1; D may be TRBD1 or TRBD2 (5 bases each). The length of the CDR3 is 14 residues. V was clipped by 3 bases and J by 10 bases, with 16 bases between them. Germline CDR1 reads LNHDA; CDR2 reads SQIVND (reference sequence). The CDR3 sequence: CASSMVLGELEQFF. The DNA for the CDR3 is TGTGCCAGTAGTATGGTACTAGGGGAACTAGAGCAGTTCTTC.

This chain connects TRBV7-9 to TRBJ1-1; D unclear. Deletions cut 5 bases from V and 2 bases from J, with 12 bases between. The germline gives CDR1 SEHNR, CDR2 FQNEAQ (reference sequence). The CDR3 has 14 amino acids. The CDR3 region is CASSRLTPNTEAFF. The CDR3 DNA is TGTGCCAGCAGCCGGCTGACTCCAAACACTGAAGCTTTCTTT.

The V call is TRBV28, the J call TRBJ1-5, with 7 bases matching TRBD1. Trimming cost V 5 bases and J 0 bases; bases outside gene matches: 7. This CDR3 has 16 residues. Germline CDR1 MDHEN, CDR2 SYDVKM. The CDR3 loop reads CASSTGTAYSNQPQHF. CDR3 in DNA: TGTGCCAGCAGTACCGGGACAGCTTATAGCAATCAGCCCCAGCATTTT.

The V call is TRBV14, the J call TRBJ2-5; TRBD2 might be the D (6 bases). Between the trimmed V and J ends, which lost 0 bases and 0 bases, there was a span of 14 bases. The CDR3 runs 17 residues. Germline V gene lookup returns CDR1 SGHDN and CDR2 FVKESK. The CDR3 reads CASSQDGSGKYQETQYF. CDR3 sequence (DNA): TGTGCCAGCAGCCAAGATGGTAGCGGAAAGTACCAAGAGACCCAGTACTTC.

The gene calls are TRBV9 and TRBJ2-7; no firm D call. Germline lookup yields CDR1 SGDLS and CDR2 YYNGEE. V lost 4 bases to trimming and J lost 1 base, with 9 bases between them. This CDR3 is 13 amino acids long. For the CDR3, the DNA is TGTGCCAGCAGCCCTGGCAGTTCCTACGAGCAGTACTTC. It specifies CASSPGSSYEQYF.

As for this clone: In the same sample, other DNA sequences code for this CDR3. This chain joins TRBV9 and TRBJ2-7, with a tentative D call TRBD2 (6 bases). The CDR3 runs 15 residues. CDR1 and CDR2 from the germline V gene are SGDLS and YYNGEE. Trimming left V 4 bases short and J 2 bases short, with 16 bases between. The CDR3 sequence is CASSLYSGEAYEQYF. In nucleotides, the CDR3 is TGTGCCAGCAGCTTATATAGCGGTGAGGCCTACGAGCAGTACTTC.

The CDR3 nucleotides are TGTGCCAGTACTGTCACCTTTCTTTACGAGCAGTACTTC. Its translation is CASTVTFLYEQYF. The chain joins TRBV6-1 to TRBJ2-5; D remains unclear. Judging by the DNA end, TRBJ2-7 fits better; the J call may be wrong. CDR3 length equals 13 residues. Germline V gene sequence: CDR1 MNHNS, CDR2 SASEGT.

V usage is TRBV18 and J usage is TRBJ2-7; D gene ambiguous. Trimming cost V 4 bases and J 2 bases, with 12 bases left between them. This CDR3 contains 14 residues. Germline lookup yields CDR1 KGHSH and CDR2 LQKENI. The CDR3 spells CASSLAVQTYEQYF. The DNA of the CDR3 is TGTGCCAGCTCACTGGCAGTGCAAACCTACGAGCAGTACTTC.

V gene TRBV5-1 combines with J gene TRBJ1-5, with D maybe TRBD1 (5 bases). CDR3 length equals 14 residues. Looked up from germline, CDR1 is SGHRS and CDR2 is YFSETQ. Trimming removed 0 bases from V and 4 bases from J, with 8 bases in between. The CDR3 sequence is CASSLGAGNQPQHF. Written as DNA, the CDR3 is TGCGCCAGCAGCTTGGGGGCAGGGAATCAGCCCCAGCATTTT. The entire variable domain, with the rest obtained from reference TRBV5-1 and TRBJ1-5, is as follows: KAGVTQTPRYLIKTRGQQVTLSCSPISGHRSVSWYQQTPGQGLQFLFEYFSETQRNKGNFPGRFSGRQFSNSRSEMNVSTLELGDSALYLCASSLGAGNQPQHFGDGTRLSIL.